The rows below give T cell receptor beta chains drawn from one sample of a study of T cells in Graves' hyperthyroidism and ophthalmopathy. Using its own MiXCR run on the multiplex PCR reads, TCRdb lists one record per CDR3 protein. The repertoire consists of a few hundred thousand distinct CDR3 sequences, with 35% to 55% occurring once and the leading ten covering about 7.9%. Sequencing was done on a sample of peripheral blood or thyroid tissue (not recorded which). The source is a woman aged 18-30 years with Graves' hyperthyroidism. The CDR3 runs from the conserved cysteine through the conserved F or W. The order of the fields is clone size, J gene, V gene, D gene, CDR3 protein, CDR3 DNA. D genes are given only for firm matches. Clone size, where shown, is once, few, many, or a class for clones that have expanded.

few	TRBJ2-5	TRBV7-9	-	CASSLSGDEQETQYF	TGTGCCAGCAGCTTGTCGGGGGACGAACAAGAGACCCAGTACTTC
many	TRBJ1-2	TRBV7-9	-	CASSLQAYGYTF	TGTGCCAGCAGCTTACAAGCCTATGGCTACACCTTC
-	TRBJ2-7	TRBV14	TRBD2	CASTLAGGNNEQYF	TGTGCCAGCACCCTAGCGGGAGGAAACAATGAGCAGTACTTC
-	TRBJ2-5	TRBV25-1	-	CARTGANQETQYF	TGTGCCAGAACGGGGGCCAACCAAGAGACCCAGTACTTC
once	TRBJ1-6	TRBV15	TRBD1	CATRGDRGDSPLHF	TGTGCCACCAGGGGCGACAGGGGGGATTCACCCCTCCACTTT
-	TRBJ2-7	TRBV7-2	TRBD2	CASSQAGLAGALSSYEQYF	TGTGCCAGCAGCCAAGCGGGACTAGCGGGAGCACTGAGCTCCTACGAGCAGTACTTC
few	TRBJ1-3	TRBV20-1	-	CSATAVHSGNTIYF	TGCAGTGCGACGGCAGTGCACTCTGGAAACACCATATATTTT
-	TRBJ1-4	TRBV7-9	TRBD1	CASSPTGTDEKLFF	TGTGCCAGCAGCCCCACAGGGACAGATGAAAAACTGTTTTTT
-	TRBJ2-2	TRBV7-9	TRBD2	CASSSGSSTGELFF	TGTGCCAGCAGCAGCGGGAGCTCCACCGGGGAGCTGTTTTTT
-	TRBJ2-5	TRBV12-3/TRBV12-4	-	CASRRESRGETQYF	TGTGCCAGCAGGAGAGAATCCAGAGGAGAGACCCAGTACTTC
-	TRBJ1-1	TRBV18	-	CASSPPPGMNTEAFF	TGTGCCAGCTCACCACCTCCGGGAATGAACACTGAAGCTTTCTTT
few	TRBJ1-1	TRBV4-1	-	CASMGLMNTEAFF	TGCGCCAGCATGGGACTGATGAACACTGAAGCTTTCTTT
-	TRBJ1-1	TRBV2	-	CASSVERDPYMNTEAFF	TGTGCCAGCAGCGTAGAAAGGGACCCCTACATGAACACTGAAGCTTTCTTT
-	TRBJ2-2	TRBV7-7	TRBD1	CASSPGTGDGGELFF	TGTGCTAGCAGCCCCGGGACAGGGGATGGCGGGGAGCTGTTTTTT
few	TRBJ1-5	TRBV19	-	CASSIDSAGSQPQHF	TGTGCCAGTAGTATAGATTCGGCAGGGTCACAGCCCCAGCATTTT
many	TRBJ2-7	TRBV2	-	CASSEYVEQYF	TGTGCCAGCAGTGAATATGTCGAGCAGTACTTC
-	TRBJ2-3	TRBV10-3	-	CAINNRASENTDTQYF	TGTGCCATCAACAACAGGGCTAGCGAGAACACAGATACGCAGTATTTT
-	TRBJ1-5	TRBV24-1	TRBD1	CATSDPGTGVEPQHF	TGTGCCACCAGTGACCCTGGGACAGGGGTGGAGCCCCAGCATTTT
few	TRBJ1-3	TRBV20-1	-	CSAKEGSGPQNTIYF	TGCAGTGCTAAGGAGGGGTCGGGCCCCCAAAACACCATATATTTT
-	TRBJ2-7	TRBV29-1	-	CSVVHWGSYEQYF	TGCAGCGTTGTCCATTGGGGCTCCTACGAGCAGTACTTC
few	TRBJ1-2	TRBV5-1	-	CASSLDRPSRGYTF	TGCGCCAGCAGCTTGGACAGGCCCAGCCGTGGCTACACCTTC
-	TRBJ2-2	TRBV2	TRBD1	CASLGTALGELFF	TGTGCCAGCCTCGGGACAGCACTAGGGGAGCTGTTTTTT
few	TRBJ1-5	TRBV7-9	-	CASSPGDHSNQPQHF	TGTGCCAGCAGCCCGGGGGACCATAGCAATCAGCCCCAGCATTTT
few	TRBJ2-7	TRBV7-2	-	CASSIDGGTAYEQYF	TGTGCCAGCAGCATAGACGGCGGGACCGCGTACGAGCAGTACTTC
many	TRBJ1-2	TRBV15	-	CATSSGKGTYGYTF	TGTGCCACCAGCAGCGGAAAGGGGACCTATGGCTACACCTTC
-	TRBJ2-7	TRBV19	TRBD1	CASSGQGYYEQYF	TGTGCCAGTAGTGGACAGGGCTACTACGAGCAGTACTTC
few	TRBJ1-6	TRBV19	-	CASSIVAANNSPLHF	TGTGCCAGTAGTATAGTGGCGGCCAATAATTCACCCCTCCACTTT
few	TRBJ2-5	TRBV9	TRBD2	CASSALAGEVQETQYF	TGTGCCAGCAGCGCACTAGCGGGAGAGGTCCAAGAGACCCAGTACTTC
-	TRBJ1-1	TRBV19	-	CASSGSRPLNTEAFF	TGTGCCAGTAGCGGCTCTCGGCCGTTGAACACTGAAGCTTTCTTT
-	TRBJ1-6	TRBV25-1	-	CAWSRGRSPGSNSPLHF	TGTGCCTGGAGCAGGGGCCGATCACCAGGCAGCAATTCACCCCTCCACTTT
many	TRBJ1-6	TRBV29-1	TRBD1	CSVRTGGKNSPLHF	TGCAGCGTTAGAACAGGGGGTAAGAATTCACCCCTCCACTTT
many	TRBJ1-6	TRBV2	-	CASRPGLANSPLHF	TGTGCCAGCAGGCCGGGCCTAGCTAATTCACCCCTCCACTTT
-	TRBJ2-7	TRBV20-1	TRBD2	CSAREGGGRIREQYF	TGCAGTGCTAGAGAAGGTGGCGGGAGGATCCGCGAGCAGTACTTC
few	TRBJ2-7	TRBV2	TRBD2	CASSGGLGPDEQYF	TGTGCCAGCAGTGGGGGACTAGGACCCGACGAGCAGTACTTC
few	TRBJ1-5	TRBV20-1	-	CSARDAWGNQPQHF	TGCAGTGCTAGAGATGCTTGGGGCAATCAGCCCCAGCATTTT
-	TRBJ1-2	TRBV12-3/TRBV12-4	TRBD1	CASSDGQGHWNYGYTF	TGTGCCAGCAGTGACGGACAGGGGCACTGGAACTATGGCTACACCTTC
-	TRBJ2-7	TRBV25-1	-	CASSPGSFTGELYF	TGTGCCAGCAGCCCGGGGTCCTTCACCGGGGAGCTGTACTTC
-	TRBJ1-2	TRBV19	-	CASSPPRDSHYGYTF	TGTGCCAGTAGTCCTCCCCGGGACTCCCACTATGGCTACACCTTC
once	TRBJ2-7	TRBV20-1	TRBD2	CSARSNEREERFF	TGCAGTGCTAGATCTAACGAGCGGGAGGAGCGGTTCTTC
many	TRBJ2-5	TRBV24-1	-	CATSDQRGSQETQYF	TGTGCCACCAGTGATCAACGGGGTAGCCAAGAGACCCAGTACTTC
-	TRBJ2-5	TRBV20-1	-	CSARGENQYF	TGCAGTGCTAGAGGGGAGAATCAGTACTTC
-	TRBJ1-1	TRBV6-5	TRBD1	CASSYQGATEALF	TGTGCCAGCAGTTACCAGGGGGCGACTGAAGCTTTATTT
-	TRBJ1-3	TRBV7-8	-	CASSLRRTDGSGNTIYF	TGTGCCAGCAGCTTACGCCGGACAGACGGCTCTGGAAACACCATATATTTT
-	TRBJ2-2	TRBV10-1	-	CASSDNPDLAGELFF	TGCGCCAGCAGTGATAACCCCGACTTGGCCGGGGAGCTGTTTTTT
-	TRBJ2-7	TRBV7-6	-	CASSRGERTFNEQYF	TGTGCCAGCAGCAGGGGGGAGCGGACCTTTAACGAGCAGTACTTC
-	TRBJ2-2	TRBV25-1	-	CASSEGRDTSPGATGELFF	TGTGCCAGCAGTGAGGGGAGGGACACCTCCCCAGGTGCCACCGGGGAGCTGTTTTTT
-	TRBJ2-5	TRBV5-1	-	CASSLTKDETQYF	TGCGCCAGCAGCTTGACCAAGGACGAGACCCAGTACTTC
many	TRBJ1-4	TRBV2	-	CATKSSVGEKLFF	TGTGCCACCAAGAGCTCGGTGGGAGAAAAACTGTTTTTT
many	TRBJ1-2	TRBV29-1	TRBD1	CSVEWTGIGYGYTF	TGCAGCGTTGAATGGACAGGGATAGGCTATGGCTACACCTTC
few	TRBJ2-7	TRBV12-3/TRBV12-4	TRBD1	CASSLDWGQGAYEQYF	TGTGCCAGCAGTTTAGACTGGGGACAGGGCGCCTACGAGCAGTACTTC
-	TRBJ1-1	TRBV14	-	CASSQDSAPGPEAFF	TGTGCCAGCAGCCAAGATAGCGCCCCCGGCCCTGAAGCTTTCTTT
-	TRBJ1-2	TRBV25-1	TRBD1	CASSEYGTGGGYTF	TGTGCCAGCAGTGAATATGGGACAGGGGGAGGCTACACCTTC
-	TRBJ1-2	TRBV20-1	-	CSARLTQGYGYTF	TGCAGTGCTAGATTGACCCAGGGGTATGGCTACACCTTC
many	TRBJ2-6	TRBV29-1	-	CSVGGREINSGANVLTF	TGCAGCGTTGGGGGACGGGAGATCAACTCTGGGGCCAACGTCCTGACTTTC
-	TRBJ2-7	TRBV5-1	TRBD2	CASRYGLAGGVGYEQYF	TGCGCCAGCAGATACGGACTAGCGGGAGGAGTTGGATACGAGCAGTACTTC
-	TRBJ1-2	TRBV2	-	CASSEVGLANYGYTF	TGTGCCAGCAGTGAAGTGGGGCTGGCTAACTATGGCTACACCTTC